One sample yielded the 22 T cell receptor beta chains listed below, sequenced in a study of blood T cell repertoires in COVID-19. Some clones are missing from TCRdb's copy, which holds only in-frame ones; the method was immunoSEQ multiplex PCR. The sample yields about 400,000 clones, around 89% seen once. Material: peripheral blood. The receptors shown here come from a man between 35 and 55 years old with acute or convalescent COVID-19.

The J gene is TRBJ2-1, the V gene TRBV28; possibly TRBD2 for D (6 bases). V gave up 4 bases and J gave up 3 bases, with 19 bases separating them. This CDR3 is built from 17 residues. Germline assignment: CDR1 MDHEN and CDR2 SYDVKM. The CDR3 DNA is TGTGCCAGCAGTTCCTCCCCGGGGGACCGAAGCTACAATGAGCAGTTCTTC. Translating gives CASSSSPGDRSYNEQFF.

The genes are TRBV5-6 and TRBJ1-1, with D maybe TRBD1 (5 bases). The CDR3 has 15 amino acids. Trimming stripped 4 bases from V and 1 base from J, with 14 bases between. CDR1 SGHDT and CDR2 YYEEEE come from the germline V gene. The CDR3 protein is CASSPWGLANTEAFF. Written as DNA, the CDR3 is TGTGCCAGCAGCCCGTGGGGCCTCGCGAACACTGAAGCTTTCTTT.

V usage is TRBV5-1 and J usage is TRBJ2-1; 7 bases map to TRBD2. CDR1 is SGHRS, CDR2 YFSETQ, per germline. There are 13 residues in the CDR3. J was trimmed by 0 bases and V by 7 bases; bases with no gene match: 1. The CDR3 DNA sequence: TGCGCCAGCGGACTAGACTCCTACAATGAGCAGTTCTTC. It encodes CASGLDSYNEQFF.

This clone was detected only once. This chain links TRBV4-2 with TRBJ2-1, with 9 bases fitting TRBD2. The length of the CDR3 is 19 residues. The germline gives CDR1 LGHNA, CDR2 YNFKEQ. With 1 base clipped from V and 0 bases from J, the junction kept 10 bases outside the gene matches. CDR3 bases: TGTGCCAGCAGCCAAGTTATTGCGGGACTAGCAGACTCCTACAATGAGCAGTTCTTC. Translation gives CASSQVIAGLADSYNEQFF.

The rearrangement links TRBV3-1 (or the pseudogene TRBV3-2) to TRBJ2-7; possibly TRBD2 for D (6 bases). The CDR3 length is 17 residues. V was pared by 4 bases and J by 0 bases, with 19 bases between. Germline V lookup: CDR1 LGHDT, CDR2 YNNKEL (reference sequence). This CDR3 is CASSPKPWRGSSYEQYF. The CDR3 nucleotides are TGTGCCAGCAGCCCAAAACCGTGGCGGGGTAGCTCCTACGAGCAGTACTTC.

V is TRBV11-2 and J is TRBJ1-3; 8 nucleotides agree with TRBD1. V dropped 3 bases and J dropped 2; count of bases not matched to a gene: 9. The CDR3 has 17 residues. CDR1 SGHAT and CDR2 FQNNGV come from the germline V gene. The CDR3 bases are TGTGCCAGCAGCTTTACGGATCAGGGGGCGCCTGGAAACACCATATATTTT. The encoded protein is CASSFTDQGAPGNTIYF. Drawing the rest from reference TRBV11-2 and TRBJ1-3, the complete variable domain is EAGVAQSPRYKIIEKRQSVAFWCNPISGHATLYWYQQILGQGPKLLIQFQNNGVVDDSQLPKDRFSAERLKGVDSTLKIQPAKLEDSAVYLCASSFTDQGAPGNTIYFGEGSWLTVV.

The V gene is TRBV28, the J gene TRBJ2-1; 7 nucleotides line up with TRBD2. Germline V CDR1 and CDR2: MDHEN, SYDVKM. Trimming removed 7 bases from V and 7 bases from J; junction bases left unmatched: 16. The CDR3 length is 16 residues. CDR3 coding DNA: TGTGCCAGCAAGCCGACTGGGGGGAGGGCTTGGAATGAGCAGTTCTTC. Its translation: CASKPTGGRAWNEQFF.

The chain employs TRBV11-2 and TRBJ1-2; 8 bases fit TRBD1. The germline CDR1 and CDR2 sequences are SGHAT and FQNNGV. The CDR3 extends over 14 amino acids. V shed 4 bases, J shed 4 bases, and the junction held 5 bases outside the gene matches. CDR3 protein: CASSSTGETYGYTF. DNA of the CDR3: TGTGCCAGCAGCTCGACAGGGGAAACCTATGGCTACACCTTC.

This clone was recorded once. Here the CDR3 reads CASSTDRADYEKLFF. DNA for the CDR3: TGTGCCAGCAGTACGGACAGGGCCGACTATGAAAAACTGTTTTTT. The V gene is TRBV28, the J gene TRBJ1-4; TRBD1 agrees at 8 bases. V shed 5 bases, J shed 6 bases, and the junction held 8 bases outside the gene matches. This CDR3 region has 15 residues. The germline V gene encodes CDR1 MDHEN and CDR2 SYDVKM.

The chain employs TRBV27 and TRBJ1-3; D gene unclear. The CDR3 consists of 13 residues. Trimming took off 3 bases at V and 2 bases at J, with 5 bases between the two ends. Germline CDR1 MNHEY, CDR2 SMNVEV (reference sequence). DNA for the CDR3: TGTGCCAGCAGTTTTTCCGCTGGAAACACCATATATTTT. Translation: CASSFSAGNTIYF.

This clone was found once. The V gene is TRBV28, the J gene TRBJ1-1; 10 bases align to TRBD1. V was clipped by 5 bases and J by 4 bases; unmatched bases: 7. Germline CDR1 reads MDHEN; CDR2 reads SYDVKM. The CDR3 length is 15 residues. The CDR3 coding sequence is TGTGCCAGCAGTCCCAGACAGGGGGCCGGCACTGAAGCTTTCTTT. It specifies CASSPRQGAGTEAFF.

The genes are TRBV3-1 (or the pseudogene TRBV3-2) and TRBJ2-6; D is ambiguous. Trimming stripped 1 base from V and 2 bases from J, with 15 bases between. There are 18 residues in the CDR3. Germline V gives CDR1 LGHDT, CDR2 YNNKEL (reference sequence). The CDR3 sequence: CASSQGISGHTGANVLTF. The CDR3 coding sequence is TGTGCCAGCAGCCAAGGTATCTCAGGCCATACTGGGGCCAACGTCCTGACTTTC.

The chain recombines TRBV6-5 with TRBJ2-5, with 10 bases that match TRBD1. Germline values: CDR1 MNHEY, CDR2 SVGAGI. The CDR3 has 15 amino acids. Trimming at V came to 5 bases and at J to 4 bases, leaving 7 bases not matched to a gene. The CDR3 loop reads CASSRTGGRLETQYF. Here the CDR3 DNA reads TGTGCCAGCAGTAGGACAGGGGGGCGTTTAGAGACCCAGTACTTC.

V and J are TRBV27 and TRBJ1-2; tentatively, D is TRBD1 (5 bases). The CDR3 totals 12 residues. Germline lookup yields CDR1 MNHEY and CDR2 SMNVEV (reference sequence). V gave up 3 bases and J gave up 5 bases, with 7 bases separating them. This CDR3 is CASSFGGYGYTF. The CDR3 DNA reads TGTGCCAGCAGTTTCGGGGGGTATGGCTACACCTTC.

The genes are TRBV3-1 (or the pseudogene TRBV3-2) and TRBJ2-1; weak D call: TRBD2 (6 bases). Germline values: CDR1 LGHDT, CDR2 YNNKEL (reference sequence). The V and J ends lost 7 bases and 10 bases respectively, with 23 bases between them. The CDR3 extends over 15 amino acids. The CDR3 region is CASMVAGGGKYEQFF. The CDR3 DNA is TGTGCCAGCATGGTTGCGGGCGGCGGGAAATACGAGCAGTTCTTC.

The chain carries TRBV7-2 and TRBJ1-5; the D gene is possibly TRBD1 (5 bases). V was cut by 5 bases and J by 6 bases, with 11 bases left in between. Germline V CDR1 and CDR2: SGHTA, FQGNSA. The CDR3 spans 13 residues. Here the CDR3 reads CASSPHGAQPQHF. The CDR3 nucleotides read TGTGCCAGCAGCCCCCATGGGGCTCAGCCCCAGCATTTT.

V is TRBV5-6 and J is TRBJ2-7; 7 positions match TRBD1. Germline CDR1 SGHDT, CDR2 YYEEEE. This CDR3 is built from 14 residues. The trim removed 1 base at V and 4 bases at J, leaving 5 bases unmatched. Here the CDR3 reads CASSLIGGWYEQYF. The CDR3 DNA reads as TGTGCCAGCAGCTTGATAGGGGGCTGGTACGAGCAGTACTTC.

The rearrangement uses TRBV29-1 and TRBJ2-3; 9 bases fit TRBD2. Per germline, CDR1 SQVTM and CDR2 ANQGSEA. CDR3 size: 14 residues. Losses at the gene ends were 6 bases for V and 2 bases for J; bases not matched to a gene: 6. CDR3 in DNA: TGCAGCGTCGGTCAGCGGGGGGCCACAGATACGCAGTATTTT. Amino acids: CSVGQRGATDTQYF.

The V call is TRBV4-2, the J call TRBJ1-5, with 11 bases fitting TRBD1. Germline-derived CDR1 and CDR2 are LGHNA and YNFKEQ. The V and J ends lost 2 bases and 0 bases, in that order; junction bases with no gene match: 9. The length of the CDR3 is 19 residues. The CDR3 nucleotides are TGTGCCAGCAGCCAAACCCCCGGGACAGGGGGTTATAGCAATCAGCCCCAGCATTTT. It translates to CASSQTPGTGGYSNQPQHF.

This sequence joins TRBV11-1 and TRBJ2-2; D call uncertain. The CDR3 is 15 amino acids. CDR1 SGHAT and CDR2 FQDESV come from the germline V gene (reference sequence). V lost 3 bases to trimming and J lost 5 bases, with 13 bases between them. CDR3 sequence reads: CASSLVGDETGELFF. The CDR3 coding sequence is TGTGCCAGCAGCTTGGTTGGAGACGAAACCGGGGAGCTGTTTTTT.

The chain employs TRBV5-4 and TRBJ1-4; tentative D call: TRBD1 (6 bases). CDR3 size: 12 residues. Germline V gives CDR1 SGHNT, CDR2 YYREEE (reference sequence). Between the trimmed V and J ends, which lost 4 bases and 10 bases, there was a span of 11 bases. This CDR3 reads CASSPRQVKLFF. The CDR3 DNA sequence: TGTGCCAGCAGCCCAAGACAGGTAAAACTGTTTTTT.

The chain is built from TRBV9 and TRBJ2-1; D may be TRBD2 (6 bases). The ends were cut back, 4 bases at V and 0 bases at J, with 14 bases in the middle. CDR1 is SGDLS and CDR2 is YYNGEE in the germline V gene. CDR3 size: 16 residues. CDR3 amino acids: CASSFRGRSSYNEQFF. DNA for the CDR3: TGTGCCAGCAGCTTTCGGGGGAGGAGCTCCTACAATGAGCAGTTCTTC.